This T cell receptor beta chain was identified in a study of T cells in Graves' hyperthyroidism and ophthalmopathy. The CDR3 contains 11 residues. Germline V gene lookup returns CDR1 LNHDA and CDR2 SQIVND (reference sequence). V was clipped by 9 bases and J by 7 bases; unmatched bases: 3. Authors of the study amplified TCR beta CDR3 regions from RNA transcripts. The study used the HTBI primer set for a first-round RT-PCR of the TCR CDR3. TCRdb passed the multiplex PCR reads through MiXCR, listing each CDR3 protein once. The sample consists of about 420,000 distinct CDR3 sequences, less than 20% of them appearing once.

The chain carries TRBV19 and TRBJ2-1; TRBD2 agrees at 7 bases. Sequencing used blood. The TCR comes from a woman under 30 with Graves' hyperthyroidism. In DNA form, the CDR3 reads TGTGCCAGCGGGGGGAGGAATGAGCAGTTCTTC. The encoded protein is CASGGRNEQFF.